The clone carrying this T cell receptor (beta chain) turned up a few times. With 7 bases removed from V and 2 bases from J, the gap between germline ends came to 21 bases. The CDR3 length is 16 residues. Germline values: CDR1 LNHNV, CDR2 YYDKDF (reference sequence). This entry is derived from a study of blood T cell repertoires in COVID-19. The protocol was immunoSEQ multiplex PCR, while the TCRdb copy is restricted to in-frame clones and leaves out a portion. The sample includes some 250,000 clones, around 80% seen only once; the top ten take around 3.4%. Sequencing was done on a sample of peripheral blood. This TCR was sampled from a woman between 18 and 30 years old with acute or convalescent COVID-19. The J gene is TRBJ2-7, the V gene TRBV15; perhaps TRBD2 as D (5 bases). The CDR3 DNA reads TGTGCCACCACCCCCCACGGGGTTAGCCCTACCTACGAGCAGTACTTC. Protein: CATTPHGVSPTYEQYF. The full variable domain, in which reference TRBV15 and TRBJ2-7 provide the parts outside the CDR3, is DAMVIQNPRYQVTQFGKPVTLSCSQTLNHNVMYWYQQKSSQAPKLLFHYYDKDFNNEADTPDNFQSRRPNTSFCFLDIRSPGLGDTAMYLCATTPHGVSPTYEQYFGPGTRLTVT.